This T cell receptor (beta chain) was obtained from a study of cytomegalovirus exposure and HLA in healthy donors. Study results and caveats: A later analysis revealed that TCR association rates differed between HLA loci, peaking at DRB1 and bottoming out at HLA-C. Cytomegalovirus-associated status was assigned to 164 TCR beta chains.

With 60 Vbeta and 13 Jbeta primers, the PCR was carried out. Profiling relied on immunoSEQ multiplex PCR, and the TCRdb table lists in-frame clones only, not all of them. The sample carries about 180,000 clones, approximately 84% recorded once. This CDR3 has 14 residues. Trimming pared 5 bases from V and 5 bases from J, leaving 15 bases between. The germline V gene encodes CDR1 SGHDT and CDR2 YYEEEE. Comments on this clone: Its specificity is unknown.

J is TRBJ2-3 and V is TRBV5-6; possible D gene TRBD2, 5 bases. The source of this sequence is a girl aged 10 to 17 in good health and CMV-seropositive. Sequenced sample: PBMCs. CDR3 in DNA: TGTGCCAGCAGGCGTAGCGTTTTGAAAGATACGCAGTATTTT. Amino acids: CASRRSVLKDTQYF.